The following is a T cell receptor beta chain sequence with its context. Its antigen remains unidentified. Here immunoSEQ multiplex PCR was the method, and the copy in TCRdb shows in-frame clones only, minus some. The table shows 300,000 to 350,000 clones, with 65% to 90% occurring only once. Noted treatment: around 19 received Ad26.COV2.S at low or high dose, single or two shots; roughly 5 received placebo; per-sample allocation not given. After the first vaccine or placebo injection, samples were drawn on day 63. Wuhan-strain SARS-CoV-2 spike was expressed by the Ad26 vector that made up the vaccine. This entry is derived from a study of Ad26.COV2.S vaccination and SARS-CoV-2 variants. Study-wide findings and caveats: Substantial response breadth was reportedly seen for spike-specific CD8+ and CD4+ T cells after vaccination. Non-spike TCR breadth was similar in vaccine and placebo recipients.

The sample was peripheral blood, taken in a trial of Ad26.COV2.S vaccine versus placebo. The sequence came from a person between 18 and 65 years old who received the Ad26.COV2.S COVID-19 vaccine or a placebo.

CDR3 amino acids: CASSPRDLTYGYTF. CDR3 DNA sequence: TGCGCCAGCAGCCCACGGGACCTCACTTATGGCTACACCTTC. The chain links TRBV5-1 to TRBJ1-2, with a tentative D call TRBD1 (5 bases). The germline gives CDR1 SGHRS, CDR2 YFSETQ. The V end lost 4 bases, the J end lost 5 bases, and 15 bases lay between the germline ends. The CDR3 covers 14 residues. Drawing the rest from reference TRBV5-1 and TRBJ1-2, the complete variable domain is KAGVTQTPRYLIKTRGQQVTLSCSPISGHRSVSWYQQTPGQGLQFLFEYFSETQRNKGNFPGRFSGRQFSNSRSEMNVSTLELGDSALYLCASSPRDLTYGYTFGSGTRLTVV.